The 22 T cell receptor beta chains listed next were all sequenced from one sample in a study of CD8 T cells in Susac syndrome. An input of 0.5 to 1 ug of RNA was subjected to reverse transcription using random hexamers. TCRdb processed the immunoSEQ multiplex PCR reads anew with MiXCR; each CDR3 protein has one entry. The table includes 140,000 or so distinct CDR3 sequences, more than 90% detected once. Sequencing was carried out using CD4+ T cells from PBMCs. Source of these receptors: a human donor with Susac syndrome.

V and J are TRBV28 and TRBJ2-5; D remains unclear. CDR1 MDHEN and CDR2 SYDVKM come from the germline V gene. This CDR3 has 15 residues. Trimming removed 5 bases from V and 2 bases from J, with 15 bases in between. The CDR3, as DNA: TGTGCCAGCAGTCCACACCATGGGCGGCAAGAGACCCAGTACTTC. It is translated as CASSPHHGRQETQYF.

This clonotype was detected only once. V and J are TRBV7-9 and TRBJ2-2; D not resolved. The CDR3 covers 11 residues. Germline CDR1 and CDR2: SEHNR and FQNEAQ (reference sequence). The V end was cut by 2 bases, the J end by 8 bases, with 3 bases between. The CDR3 protein is CASSLMGELFF. The CDR3 DNA reads as TGTGCCAGCAGCTTAATGGGGGAGCTGTTTTTT.

This chain joins TRBV6-5 and TRBJ1-2; D uncertain. This CDR3 has 13 amino acids. Looked up from germline, CDR1 is MNHEY and CDR2 is SVGAGI. Between the trimmed V and J ends, which lost 2 bases and 4 bases, there was a span of 8 bases. CDR3 in DNA: TGTGCCAGCAGTTACGGCAGGCTCTATGGCTACACCTTC. This codes for CASSYGRLYGYTF.

This clonotype was detected a few times. The chain uses TRBV9 and TRBJ2-3; 7 bases agree with TRBD1. The V gene end was trimmed by 2 bases and the J gene end by 4 bases; junction bases not matched to a gene: 1. CDR1 is SGDLS and CDR2 is YYNGEE in the germline V gene. The CDR3 spans 13 residues. CDR3 sequence (DNA): TGTGCCAGCAGCGTCGACAGGGCAGATACGCAGTATTTT. Amino acids: CASSVDRADTQYF. Full variable domain (rest looked up from reference TRBV9 and TRBJ2-3): DSGVTQTPKHLITATGQRVTLRCSPRSGDLSVYWYQQSLDQGLQFLIQYYNGEERAKGNILERFSAQQFPDLHSELNLSSLELGDSALYFCASSVDRADTQYFGPGTRLTVL.

This chain uses TRBV7-9 with TRBJ1-5; 10 bases are a match to TRBD1. V shed 5 bases, J shed 7 bases, and the junction held 2 bases outside the gene matches. Germline values: CDR1 SEHNR, CDR2 FQNEAQ (reference sequence). This CDR3 spans 13 amino acids. CDR3 region: CASSGTGEQPQHF. The DNA for the CDR3 is TGTGCCAGCAGCGGGACAGGGGAACAGCCCCAGCATTTT.

CDR3 in amino acids: CASSFRTGKNEQFF. The DNA of the CDR3 is TGTGCCAGCAGCTTCCGGACTGGAAAGAATGAGCAGTTCTTC. The rearrangement links TRBV9 to TRBJ2-1; D may be TRBD2 (5 bases). V was cut by 4 bases and J by 7 bases, with 15 bases left in between. There are 14 residues in the CDR3. The germline gives CDR1 SGDLS, CDR2 YYNGEE.

V gene TRBV29-1 combines with J gene TRBJ2-2; TRBD2 aligns across 9 bases. Germline V gene lookup returns CDR1 SQVTM and CDR2 ANQGSEA. CDR3 length equals 14 residues. The junction had 10 bases not matched to a gene; V was cut back by 6 bases and J by 8 bases. CDR3 in DNA: TGCAGCGTAGCGGGAGGTTTCAGTTTAGGGGAGCTGTTTTTT. Translated, it gives CSVAGGFSLGELFF.

V gene TRBV29-1 combines with J gene TRBJ2-2; either TRBD1 or TRBD2 may supply D (5 bases each). CDR1 and CDR2 from the germline V gene are SQVTM and ANQGSEA. This CDR3 has 15 residues. Deletions cut 4 bases from V and 1 base from J, with 13 bases between. The CDR3: CSVGPWDRNTGELFF. CDR3 nucleotide sequence: TGCAGCGTTGGTCCGTGGGACCGGAACACCGGGGAGCTGTTTTTT.

The chain uses TRBV5-1 and TRBJ2-4; 8 bases align to TRBD1. The V and J ends lost 4 bases and 8 bases, in that order; junction bases with no gene match: 8. Per germline, CDR1 SGHRS and CDR2 YFSETQ. The length of the CDR3 is 14 residues. CDR3: CASSARQGWDIQYF. The DNA of the CDR3 is TGCGCCAGCAGCGCGAGACAGGGGTGGGACATTCAGTACTTC.

The chain is built from TRBV9 and TRBJ2-2; 7 bases map to TRBD2. Germline loops: CDR1 SGDLS, CDR2 YYNGEE. Losses at the gene ends were 3 bases for V and 3 bases for J; bases not matched to a gene: 5. This CDR3 is 15 amino acids long. This chain's CDR3 is CASSEKRGYTGELFF. The CDR3 bases are TGTGCCAGCAGCGAGAAGCGGGGTTACACCGGGGAGCTGTTTTTT.

This chain joins TRBV3-1 and TRBJ2-5; TRBD1 aligns across 7 bases. The CDR3 spans 17 residues. The germline CDR1 and CDR2 sequences are LGHDT and YNNKEL (reference sequence). The J segment lost 0 bases and the V segment lost 0 bases, leaving 7 bases of the junction unmatched. CDR3 region: CASSQDLNRGYQETQYF. In DNA form, the CDR3 reads TGTGCCAGCAGCCAAGATCTTAACAGGGGCTACCAAGAGACCCAGTACTTC.

This clonotype was detected only once. The chain carries TRBV19 and TRBJ2-7, with 7 nucleotides matching TRBD1. The CDR3 sequence is 14 residues long. After removal of 5 bases from V and 12 bases from J, the junction contained 16 bases not matched to a gene. Germline CDR1 is LNHDA and CDR2 is SQIVND (reference sequence). The CDR3 DNA reads TGTGCCAGTAGTTCCGGACAGGCAGGTAATTGGCGGTACTTC. It is translated as CASSSGQAGNWRYF.

J is TRBJ2-5 and V is TRBV2; D is perhaps TRBD2 (7 bases). CDR1 and CDR2 from the germline V gene are SNHLY and FYNNEI. CDR3 length: 15 residues. Deletions cut 3 bases from V and 5 bases from J, with 16 bases between. The chain's CDR3 is CASSDRGASMETQYF. The CDR3 coding sequence is TGTGCCAGCAGTGACCGGGGGGCGAGTATGGAGACCCAGTACTTC.

The chain uses TRBV18 and TRBJ2-3; D might be TRBD1 (5 bases). The ends were cut back, 1 base at V and 2 bases at J, with 10 bases in the middle. Germline V gives CDR1 KGHSH, CDR2 LQKENI. This CDR3 has 15 amino acids. The CDR3 sequence: CASSPLGQNTDTQYF. CDR3 nucleotides: TGTGCCAGCTCACCACTAGGACAAAACACAGATACGCAGTATTTT.

V is TRBV12-3 or TRBV12-4 and J is TRBJ1-1; D perhaps matches TRBD1 (5 bases). Trimming shortened V by 1 base and J by 4 bases, and 13 bases separated the two germline ends. The CDR3 length is 15 residues. The CDR3 DNA sequence: TGTGCCAGCAGTTTAGAGCAGGGACCGGGCACTGAAGCTTTCTTT. Amino acids: CASSLEQGPGTEAFF.

V gene TRBV29-1 combines with J gene TRBJ2-2; 7 nucleotides match TRBD1. CDR3 size: 14 residues. Germline trimming cut 7 bases from V and 3 bases from J; bases unmatched to any gene: 8. Germline V gives CDR1 SQVTM, CDR2 ANQGSEA. Here the CDR3 reads CSAGRDSHTGELFF. CDR3 nucleotide sequence: TGCAGCGCCGGCCGGGACAGTCACACCGGGGAGCTGTTTTTT.

The genes are TRBV3-1 and TRBJ2-7; D remains unclear. Between the trimmed V and J ends, which lost 1 base and 3 bases, there was a span of 7 bases. There are 13 residues in the CDR3. Germline V gene data show CDR1 as LGHDT and CDR2 as YNNKEL (reference sequence). In nucleotides, the CDR3 is TGTGCCAGCAGCCAAGCCGTCTACTACGAGCAGTACTTC. This encodes CASSQAVYYEQYF.

The gene calls are TRBV6-5 and TRBJ1-1; 7 bases map to TRBD1. Germline V gene data show CDR1 as MNHEY and CDR2 as SVGAGI. The CDR3 totals 15 residues. Trimming removed 6 bases from V and 8 bases from J; junction bases left unmatched: 15. The CDR3 is CASSPTRGQRKEAFF. The CDR3 DNA reads TGTGCCAGCAGCCCTACCCGGGGACAGCGAAAAGAAGCTTTCTTT.

The gene calls are TRBV29-1 and TRBJ2-7; D gene unclear. V shed 3 bases and J shed 3 bases, with 6 bases lying between them. Per the germline V gene, CDR1 is SQVTM and CDR2 is ANQGSEA. The CDR3 has 11 residues. CDR3 region: CSVDTGYEQYF. CDR3 nucleotide sequence: TGCAGCGTTGATACGGGCTACGAGCAGTACTTC.

The chain uses TRBV10-3 and TRBJ1-1, with D perhaps matching TRBD1 (6 bases). V shed 11 bases and J shed 3 bases, with 10 bases lying between them. The CDR3 spans 11 residues. The germline V gene encodes CDR1 ENHRY and CDR2 SYGVKD. The CDR3 spells CASQGDTEAFF. Here the CDR3 DNA reads TGTGCCTCACAGGGTGACACTGAAGCTTTCTTT.

The chain couples TRBV7-9 to TRBJ1-1; a weak D match, TRBD1 (5 bases). V shed 6 bases and J shed 6 bases, with 17 bases lying between them. The CDR3 is 14 residues long. Germline V gene lookup returns CDR1 SEHNR and CDR2 FQNEAQ (reference sequence). The CDR3 coding sequence is TGTGCCAGCAGTTCCGGCAGGGCTCCGGCTGAAGCTTTCTTT. It encodes CASSSGRAPAEAFF.

The V and J genes are TRBV12-3 or TRBV12-4 and TRBJ2-7; D may be TRBD1 or TRBD2 (5 bases each). The V end lost 8 bases, the J end lost 7 bases, and 15 bases lay between the germline ends. The CDR3 contains 12 residues. CDR3 nucleotides: TGTGCCAGCCGGGGACGTTTGGGGGAGCAGTACTTC. Translation: CASRGRLGEQYF.